Included here is one T cell receptor beta chain sequence, with context. Its specific antigen is unknown. No much larger clone exists at a distance of one base, and base qualities are not known. Receptor libraries were prepared by the immunoSEQ multiplex PCR assay. This immuneACCESS table, as held by TCRdb, lists in-frame sequences with V and J called but not all clones. Of the missing ones, under half trace to an unresolved V gene in checked studies; the others have no known cause. This sample holds 140,000 to 150,000 clones; roughly 93% were observed only once. In total, the top ten clones hold under 7% of the sample. These data are taken from a study of control samples from healthy donors and cancer patients (dated by TCRdb to 2018 to 2021). The CDR3, from cysteine to phenylalanine, totals 16 residues. Left in the record is the CDR3 DNA by itself, 48 bases read in frame from the first base. Sequences SGHTA (CDR1) and FQGNSA (CDR2) are obtained from the germline V gene. V was cut back by 1 base and J by 1 base, leaving a gap of 11 bases between them.

Sequenced material: blood. This clonotype was sampled from a man aged 18 to 29 in good health. The rearranged segments are TRBV7-2 and TRBJ2-4; D gene: possibly TRBD2, on 5 matching bases. The bases read TGTGCCAGCAGCTTAGATCTGGGCGGGGCCAAAAACATTCAGTACTTC. The translation is CASSLDLGGAKNIQYF.